This TCR beta chain was observed in a study of CXCR3-negative and CXCR3-positive naive CD8 T cells. Study outcomes and limitations: Naive cells that were CXCR3-positive had more hydrophobic TRB CDR3s (compared with CXCR3-negative naive cells).

With UMI labels, 5' RACE was used to prepare the TRB cDNA libraries. From its re-call of the 5' RACE reads, TCRdb lists each CDR3 protein once, without DNA. This sample's clone table lists roughly 120,000 distinct CDR3 sequences. Germline lookup yields CDR1 SQVTM and CDR2 ANQGSEA. CDR3 size: 16 residues. With regard to this clonotype: Its specificity is not known.

The chain combines TRBV29-1 with TRBJ1-2. Material: naive CXCR3+ CD8+ T cells from blood. Described subset: CD45RO-CCR7+CD27+CD95- naive CD8+ T cells expressing CXCR3 (TNR3+). This TCR came from a human donor in good health. Some clones in this sample may be carry-over from other donors' samples. This CDR3 reads CSVEDREGGGLYGYTF.